This TCR beta chain derives from a study of post-analysis software for immune sequencing data. General observations from the study: TRBV segments more frequent in patients than in controls numbered about five and included TRBV5-6, TRBV5-1 and TRBV20-1. F measure showed strong co-clustering of same-batch samples.

This clonotype was observed a handful of times. The antigen is undetermined. The CDR3 spans 15 residues. V shed 3 bases, J shed 0 bases, and the junction held 3 bases outside the gene matches. Germline V lookup: CDR1 MNHEY, CDR2 SMNVEV (reference sequence). cDNA libraries for TCR beta contained unique molecular identifiers. Using its own MiXCR run on the PCR reads, TCRdb lists one record per CDR3 protein. Counted here are hundreds of thousands of distinct CDR3 sequences, about 40% occurring once; the ten biggest clones make up over 1.5%. The sequencing input was blood. This receptor was taken from a girl aged 5-17 years with multiple sclerosis. This sequence joins TRBV27 and TRBJ2-3, with 7 positions matching TRBD1. The CDR3, as DNA: TGTGCCAGCAGTTTGACAGGGAGAAGCACAGATACGCAGTATTTT. The encoded protein is CASSLTGRSTDTQYF.